These 17 T cell receptor beta chains were sequenced from one sample in a study of control samples from healthy donors and cancer patients. The method was immunoSEQ multiplex PCR; TCRdb's version includes in-frame clones alone and lacks a portion of them. The sample has 75,000 to 100,000 clones; more than 85% are singletons. Material for sequencing was blood. These receptor sequences come from a woman between 50 and 59 years old in good health.

Here the CDR3 reads CASSLGTGAVNQPQHF. The CDR3, as DNA: TGCGCCAGCAGCTTGGGGACAGGGGCGGTCAATCAGCCCCAGCATTTT. This chain connects TRBV5-1 to TRBJ1-5; TRBD1 aligns across 9 bases. The CDR3 loop spans 16 amino acids. Germline-derived CDR1 and CDR2 are SGHRS and YFSETQ. With V trimmed by 0 bases and J by 3 bases, 4 bases remained unmatched.

The J gene is TRBJ2-7, the V gene TRBV28; 8 bases agree with TRBD1. The ends lost 3 bases at V and 3 bases at J; junction bases unmatched: 4. CDR3 length: 14 residues. Germline CDR1 is MDHEN and CDR2 is SYDVKM. The CDR3 loop reads CASSFSGTGYEQYF. CDR3 DNA sequence: TGTGCCAGCAGTTTTTCCGGGACAGGCTACGAGCAGTACTTC.

The chain employs TRBV27 and TRBJ1-5; no firm D call. This CDR3 has 14 residues. Trimming shortened V by 6 bases and J by 0 bases, and 9 bases separated the two germline ends. Germline values: CDR1 MNHEY, CDR2 SMNVEV (reference sequence). In nucleotides, the CDR3 is TGTGCCAGCAGCCGAGGATATAGCAATCAGCCCCAGCATTTT. Its protein product is CASSRGYSNQPQHF.

The CDR3 DNA follows: TGTGCCAGCGAAAACACCATATATTTT. It is translated as CASENTIYF. The chain recombines TRBV3-1 (or the pseudogene TRBV3-2) with TRBJ1-3; no firm D call. Germline lookup yields CDR1 LGHDT and CDR2 YNNKEL (reference sequence). The V end was cut by 8 bases, the J end by 6 bases, with 2 bases between. This CDR3 comprises 9 residues.

The genes are TRBV7-3 and TRBJ2-3; 8 nucleotides align to TRBD2. With 5 bases clipped from V and 3 bases from J, the junction kept 7 bases outside the gene matches. The length of the CDR3 is 15 residues. Germline CDR1 and CDR2: SGHTA and FQGTGA. CDR3 sequence: CASSLSGIGTDTQYF. In nucleotides, the CDR3 is TGTGCCAGCAGCCTTAGCGGGATTGGGACAGATACGCAGTATTTT.

The gene calls are TRBV10-3 and TRBJ1-1; D ambiguous. The germline gives CDR1 ENHRY, CDR2 SYGVKD. CDR3 length: 15 residues. Trimming took off 0 bases at V and 3 bases at J, with 11 bases between the two ends. The CDR3 here is CAISESRGRDTEAFF. The CDR3 nucleotides read TGTGCCATCAGTGAGTCGAGAGGGAGGGACACTGAAGCTTTCTTT.

The rearrangement links TRBV7-9 to TRBJ1-2; D is unresolved. The CDR3 runs 13 residues. The V and J ends lost 3 bases and 8 bases respectively, with 13 bases between them. Germline V lookup: CDR1 SEHNR, CDR2 FQNEAQ (reference sequence). CDR3 in DNA: TGTGCCAGCAGCTTTGACCGCATGGGGGGCTACACCTTC. It encodes CASSFDRMGGYTF.

V and J are TRBV12-5 and TRBJ1-1, with D maybe TRBD1 (6 bases). CDR1 and CDR2 (germline): LGHNT, FRNRAP. The CDR3 sequence is 20 residues long. V gave up 2 bases and J gave up 0 bases, with 25 bases separating them. This CDR3 is CASGLFRGGQPLIMNTEAFF. CDR3 bases: TGTGCTAGTGGTTTGTTTCGGGGCGGACAGCCTTTAATTATGAACACTGAAGCTTTCTTT.

CDR3 protein: CASSQPSRGTGGYTF. DNA of the CDR3: TGTGCCAGCAGCCAACCCTCTAGGGGGACAGGAGGCTACACCTTC. The genes are TRBV9 and TRBJ1-2; 8 bases match TRBD1. The V gene's germline CDR1 is SGDLS and CDR2 YYNGEE. There are 15 residues in the CDR3. The trim removed 4 bases at V and 8 bases at J, leaving 13 bases unmatched.

V gene TRBV5-6 combines with J gene TRBJ1-6; tentative D call: TRBD1 (5 bases). Trimming left V 1 base short and J 8 bases short, with 7 bases between. The CDR3 length is 13 residues. Germline CDR1 SGHDT, CDR2 YYEEEE. CDR3 in amino acids: CASSLRDDSPLHF. CDR3 DNA sequence: TGTGCCAGCAGCTTGAGGGACGATTCACCCCTCCACTTT. Full variable domain (remainder filled in from reference TRBV5-6 and TRBJ1-6): DAGVTQSPTHLIKTRGQQVTLRCSPKSGHDTVSWYQQALGQGPQFIFQYYEEEERQRGNFPDRFSGHQFPNYSSELNVNALLLGDSALYLCASSLRDDSPLHFGNGTRLTVT.

This chain connects TRBV6-2 or TRBV6-3 to TRBJ2-5; TRBD1 aligns across 8 bases. The CDR3 has 17 amino acids. Trimming removed 5 bases from V and 1 base from J; junction bases left unmatched: 12. Per the germline V gene, CDR1 is MNHEY and CDR2 is SVGEGT. The CDR3: CASSGQGSRRAQETQYF. In DNA, the CDR3 is TGTGCCAGCAGTGGACAGGGTAGCCGAAGAGCCCAAGAGACCCAGTACTTC.

The rearrangement uses TRBV5-6 and TRBJ2-5; no firm D call. CDR1 is SGHDT, CDR2 YYEEEE, per germline. The CDR3 is 13 residues long. V lost 2 bases and J 3 bases, leaving 8 bases between the germline ends. CDR3 sequence reads: CASSFAAKETQYF. CDR3 DNA: TGTGCCAGCAGCTTTGCCGCTAAAGAGACCCAGTACTTC.

A single count supports this clone. This chain links TRBV14 with TRBJ2-2; the D is unclear. V lost 6 bases, J lost 4 bases, and 3 bases lay in between. Germline V gene sequence: CDR1 SGHDN, CDR2 FVKESK. This CDR3 has 11 residues. CDR3 region: CASRRTGELFF. In DNA, the CDR3 is TGTGCCAGCAGGCGCACCGGGGAGCTGTTTTTT.

This clone was counted only a few times. The genes are TRBV4-1 and TRBJ1-2; D ambiguous. The CDR3 runs 19 residues. Trimming took 0 bases from V and 8 from J, leaving 28 bases between them. The germline V gene encodes CDR1 MGHRA and CDR2 YSYEKL. CDR3 sequence reads: CASSQDIQIPRSDRGGYTF. The CDR3 bases are TGCGCCAGCAGCCAAGATATACAAATCCCGAGATCAGACCGAGGAGGCTACACCTTC.

The chain carries TRBV7-9 and TRBJ1-6; 10 nucleotides line up with TRBD1. CDR1 is SEHNR, CDR2 FQNEAQ, per germline (reference sequence). CDR3 length: 19 amino acids. The J segment lost 10 bases and the V segment lost 3 bases, leaving 18 bases of the junction unmatched. The DNA of the CDR3 is TGTGCCAGCAGCTTTTCACCGGGACAGGGGAATCCGCGGCGGTCACCCCTCCACTTT. Amino acids: CASSFSPGQGNPRRSPLHF.

This chain links TRBV4-1 with TRBJ2-1, with a tentative D call TRBD2 (7 bases). The ends were cut back, 3 bases at V and 15 bases at J, with 24 bases in the middle. This CDR3 is built from 15 residues. Germline lookup yields CDR1 MGHRA and CDR2 YSYEKL. The CDR3 nucleotides read TGCGCCAGCAGCCAGGGGGGGCTAGGGGCCGGTAATCGGTTCTTC. This translates into CASSQGGLGAGNRFF.

This sequence joins TRBV7-9 and TRBJ2-2; TRBD2 aligns across 7 bases. Germline CDR1 is SEHNR and CDR2 is FQNEAQ (reference sequence). Trimming removed 0 bases from V and 4 bases from J; junction bases left unmatched: 2. The CDR3 has 15 amino acids. This CDR3 reads CASSLAGGSTGELFF. CDR3 in DNA: TGTGCCAGCAGCTTAGCTGGCGGGAGCACCGGGGAGCTGTTTTTT.